The present T cell receptor (beta chain) was sequenced within a study of shared clonotypes between healthy human individuals. Between the trimmed V and J ends, which lost 2 bases and 2 bases, there was a span of 24 bases. The CDR3 loop spans 19 amino acids. Germline CDR1 reads LNHNV; CDR2 reads YYDKDF (reference sequence). Only in-frame clones appear in the TCRdb table, and some are missing; sequencing was by immunoSEQ multiplex PCR. The table shows roughly 530,000 clones, with 90% to 97% occurring only once. The rearrangement joins TRBV15 to TRBJ1-2, with D unclear. Material: naive CD4+ T cells sorted from blood. Subset indicated: CD45RA+ positively selected. The sequence was collected from a woman aged 25 to 39 in good health. The CDR3 nucleotides read TGTGCCACCAGCAGACCAAAAAGAGACACGAAATCAATAAACTATGGCTACACCTTC. Amino acids: CATSRPKRDTKSINYGYTF. The variable domain in full, with the rest retrieved from reference TRBV15 and TRBJ1-2, is DAMVIQNPRYQVTQFGKPVTLSCSQTLNHNVMYWYQQKSSQAPKLLFHYYDKDFNNEADTPDNFQSRRPNTSFCFLDIRSPGLGDTAMYLCATSRPKRDTKSINYGYTFGSGTRLTVV.